The next 24 T cell receptor beta chains were all read from a single sample in a study of response to subunit inactivated influenza vaccine. TCRdb processed the RT-PCR reads anew with MiXCR; each CDR3 protein has one entry. The repertoire holds about 830,000 distinct CDR3 sequences, with approximately 18% as singletons. The sample was PBMCs from blood, taken about 5 days after vaccination. These receptor sequences come from a man aged 50-59 years who received an inactivated influenza vaccine.

This clonotype was recorded only once. V is TRBV20-1 and J is TRBJ2-5; D might be TRBD2 (6 bases). Germline CDR1 reads DFQATT; CDR2 reads SNEGSKA (reference sequence). V dropped 6 bases and J dropped 5 bases, with 19 bases sitting between them. CDR3 length: 14 amino acids. CDR3 nucleotide sequence: TGCAGTGCGGAGGGGCCCCGACTTATGGAGACCCAGTACTTC. Protein product: CSAEGPRLMETQYF.

This clonotype was detected a few times. The chain uses TRBV11-2 and TRBJ2-7; D unresolved. Trimming removed 1 base at V and 6 bases at J, with 13 bases between. The germline CDR1 and CDR2 sequences are SGHAT and FQNNGV. The CDR3 runs to 14 residues. This CDR3 reads CASSLVSQMGEQYF. The CDR3 bases are TGTGCCAGCAGCTTAGTGTCACAGATGGGCGAGCAGTACTTC.

This clonotype has a handful of counts. The genes are TRBV5-5 and TRBJ1-2, with D perhaps TRBD1 (6 bases). There are 17 residues in the CDR3. CDR1 and CDR2 (germline): SGHKS, YYEKEE (reference sequence). Trimming took off 4 bases at V and 0 bases at J, with 19 bases between the two ends. CDR3 amino acids: CASSRSQVGQTNYGYTF. CDR3 nucleotide sequence: TGTGCCAGCAGCCGATCGCAGGTCGGACAGACTAACTATGGCTACACCTTC. The whole variable domain, filled in from reference TRBV5-5 and TRBJ1-2, reads DAGVTQSPTHLIKTRGQQVTLRCSPISGHKSVSWYQQVLGQGPQFIFQYYEKEERGRGNFPDRFSARQFPNYSSELNVNALLLGDSALYLCASSRSQVGQTNYGYTFGSGTRLTVV.

The chain joins TRBV20-1 to TRBJ2-3, with unresolved D. The CDR3 extends over 14 amino acids. The V end lost 6 bases, the J end lost 0 bases, and 13 bases lay between the germline ends. Germline V CDR1 and CDR2: DFQATT, SNEGSKA (reference sequence). The CDR3 region has the DNA TGCAGTGCCCCCGAGGTGGGGAGCACAGATACGCAGTATTTT. This gives the protein CSAPEVGSTDTQYF.

This clonotype turned up a few times. The chain employs TRBV2 and TRBJ1-1; a weak D match, TRBD1 (5 bases). The CDR3 spans 13 residues. Germline V gene data show CDR1 as SNHLY and CDR2 as FYNNEI. V was cut by 5 bases and J by 3 bases, with 10 bases left in between. CDR3 loop: CASSRLRDTEAFF. The CDR3 DNA reads as TGTGCCAGCAGTCGGCTCAGGGACACTGAAGCTTTCTTT.

The chain recombines TRBV6-1 with TRBJ2-3; 11 nucleotides match TRBD2. The V and J ends lost 6 bases and 5 bases, in that order; junction bases with no gene match: 10. There are 16 residues in the CDR3. Germline CDR1 and CDR2: MNHNS and SASEGT. The CDR3 nucleotides are TGTGCCAGCAGCCGAGACCGGACTAGCGGGCTAGATACGCAGTATTTT. Translated: CASSRDRTSGLDTQYF.

Only a few counts were recorded for this clonotype. The chain couples TRBV4-1 to TRBJ2-7, with D possibly TRBD2 on 5 matching bases. The V and J ends lost 1 base and 3 bases respectively, with 16 bases between them. The germline V gene has CDR1 MGHRA and CDR2 YSYEKL. This CDR3 spans 16 amino acids. CDR3 coding DNA: TGCGCCAGCAGCCAAGCAGAGGGTCTTAGTGGCTACGAGCAGTACTTC. Its translation: CASSQAEGLSGYEQYF.

The chain employs TRBV11-2 and TRBJ2-1; TRBD2 matches 7 bases. Per the germline V gene, CDR1 is SGHAT and CDR2 is FQNNGV. J gave up 11 bases and V 6 bases, and 16 bases lay outside the gene matches. This CDR3 spans 15 amino acids. CDR3 protein: CASRRTSANDLKQFF. CDR3 DNA: TGTGCCAGCAGGCGCACTAGCGCAAATGACCTCAAGCAGTTCTTC.

This clonotype was counted a few times. The junction departs from germline at one end; a sequencing error may be responsible. The rearrangement uses TRBV10-3 and TRBJ2-5; perhaps TRBD1 as D (6 bases). Germline CDR1 reads ENHRY; CDR2 reads SYGVKD. This CDR3 is built from 13 residues. The CDR3 DNA reads TGCGCAATAGGGGGTCTGAGGCAAGAGACCCAGTACTTC. Protein: CAIGGLRQETQYF.

The CDR3 reads CATSDPTGHTFGPSTDTQYF. CDR3 nucleotides: TGTGCCACCAGTGATCCCACGGGACACACCTTCGGCCCTAGCACAGATACGCAGTATTTT. This rearrangement joins TRBV24-1 to TRBJ2-3, with D possibly being TRBD1 (6 bases). Per the germline V gene, CDR1 is KGHDR and CDR2 is SFDVKD. Trimming left V 3 bases short and J 0 bases short, with 24 bases between. The CDR3 is 20 residues long.

This clonotype was seen a single time. V is TRBV6-2 or TRBV6-3 and J is TRBJ2-7, with 7 positions matching TRBD2. CDR3 length: 16 residues. Looked up from germline, CDR1 is MNHEY and CDR2 is SVGEGT. J gave up 1 base and V 5 bases, and 11 bases lay outside the gene matches. CDR3 amino acids: CASSPSGGSRSYEQYF. The CDR3 bases are TGTGCCAGCAGTCCGTCGGGGGGATCCAGGTCCTACGAGCAGTACTTC.

This clonotype was seen at least ten times. This sequence joins TRBV29-1 and TRBJ1-1; possible D gene TRBD1, 5 bases. This CDR3 comprises 14 residues. The germline V gene has CDR1 SQVTM and CDR2 ANQGSEA. The CDR3 loop reads CRVGQGSLDTEAFF. CDR3 bases: TGCAGGGTGGGTCAGGGTTCCTTGGACACTGAAGCTTTCTTT.

This chain joins TRBV7-9 and TRBJ2-7; 7 nucleotides align to TRBD1. The CDR3 is made up of 13 amino acids. Per the germline V gene, CDR1 is SEHNR and CDR2 is FQNEAQ (reference sequence). V lost 6 bases and J lost 5; bases outside the gene matches: 7. The CDR3 DNA reads as TGTGCCAGCAGAAACACAGGGGACCACGAGCAGTACTTC. As protein: CASRNTGDHEQYF.

There are a few counts of this clonotype. The chain carries TRBV11-2 and TRBJ2-7; D is ambiguous. This CDR3 contains 14 residues. Germline CDR1 is SGHAT and CDR2 is FQNNGV. V gave up 4 bases and J gave up 3 bases, with 13 bases separating them. The CDR3 sequence: CASSSMQRLYEQYF. The DNA of the CDR3 is TGTGCCAGCAGCTCCATGCAAAGGCTCTACGAGCAGTACTTC.

The chain employs TRBV11-2 and TRBJ2-3, with 7 bases lining up with TRBD2. The V and J ends lost 3 bases and 6 bases, in that order; junction bases with no gene match: 12. The CDR3 is 16 amino acids. Germline lookup yields CDR1 SGHAT and CDR2 FQNNGV. CDR3: CASSLRSSGTGDTQYF. CDR3 coding DNA: TGTGCCAGCAGCTTGAGATCAAGCGGGACCGGCGATACGCAGTATTTT.

This clonotype showed up just a few times. The genes are TRBV6-5 and TRBJ2-7; tentatively, D is TRBD1 (5 bases). The germline CDR1 and CDR2 sequences are MNHEY and SVGAGI. CDR3 length: 15 amino acids. V was trimmed by 0 bases and J by 5 bases, leaving 14 bases between them. The CDR3 nucleotides read TGTGCCAGCAGTTACTCGCGACAGCCGAGCGACGAGCAGTACTTC. Protein sequence: CASSYSRQPSDEQYF.

The sample holds a few counts of this clonotype. The chain uses TRBV13 and TRBJ2-3; TRBD2 aligns across 10 bases. CDR1 is PRHDT and CDR2 is FYEKMQ in the germline V gene (reference sequence). V gave up 5 bases and J gave up 4 bases; unmatched junction bases: 12. This CDR3 is built from 17 residues. The CDR3, as DNA: TGTGCCAGCAGCCAATCCCGGGAACTAGCGGGACCAGATACGCAGTATTTT. Its protein is CASSQSRELAGPDTQYF.

This clonotype was seen more than once but under ten times. CDR3 nucleotides: TGTGCCAGCAGCTTAGTTAGTTCACCCCTCCACTTT. It codes for CASSLVSSPLHF. V and J are TRBV11-2 and TRBJ1-6; D gene ambiguous. The germline V and J ends were trimmed by 1 base and 9 bases, with 4 bases remaining between them. Germline lookup yields CDR1 SGHAT and CDR2 FQNNGV. The CDR3 is made up of 12 amino acids.

A single count supports this clonotype. This chain uses TRBV14 with TRBJ2-1, with TRBD2 matching over 10 bases. CDR1 SGHDN and CDR2 FVKESK come from the germline V gene. The CDR3 has 16 amino acids. Trimming took 2 bases from V and 4 from J; bases not matched to a gene: 5. CDR3 sequence reads: CASSQIRTSGYNEQFF. For the CDR3, the DNA is TGTGCCAGCAGCCAAATTCGGACTAGCGGATACAATGAGCAGTTCTTC.

The chain couples TRBV10-3 to TRBJ2-1; 7 bases are a match to TRBD1. Trimming cost V 6 bases and J 4 bases; bases outside gene matches: 9. CDR1 ENHRY and CDR2 SYGVKD come from the germline V gene. This CDR3 has 15 residues. CDR3: CAISHTGEKYNEQFF. Here the CDR3 DNA reads TGTGCCATCAGCCATACAGGGGAAAAGTACAATGAGCAGTTCTTC.

The genes are TRBV11-2 and TRBJ2-3; 13 bases are a match to TRBD2. CDR3 length: 18 residues. CDR1 and CDR2 (germline): SGHAT, FQNNGV. J was trimmed by 0 bases and V by 3 bases; bases with no gene match: 6. The chain's CDR3 is CASSFRLAGGRSTDTQYF. The DNA of the CDR3 is TGTGCCAGCAGCTTTAGACTAGCGGGAGGAAGGAGCACAGATACGCAGTATTTT.

This clonotype was recorded a few times. The rearrangement links TRBV6-4 to TRBJ1-2; 7 bases match TRBD1. Germline trimming cut 2 bases from V and 7 bases from J; bases unmatched to any gene: 4. Per germline, CDR1 MRHNA and CDR2 SNTAGT. CDR3 size: 13 residues. The chain's CDR3 is CASSDDRVGGYTF. CDR3 bases: TGTGCCAGCAGTGACGACAGGGTCGGTGGCTACACCTTC.

The V and J genes are TRBV5-1 and TRBJ1-5; 12 positions agree with TRBD1. V gave up 4 bases and J gave up 6 bases; unmatched junction bases: 5. The CDR3 contains 15 residues. Germline CDR1 and CDR2: SGHRS and YFSETQ. The CDR3 DNA reads as TGCGCCAGCAGCCCGGGACAGGGGGCAATTCAGCCCCAGCATTTT. Protein sequence: CASSPGQGAIQPQHF.

This clonotype was recorded a few times. The rearrangement links TRBV6-5 to TRBJ2-1; no definite D call. This CDR3 is built from 14 residues. The V gene's germline CDR1 is MNHEY and CDR2 SVGAGI. Trimming removed 3 bases from V and 6 bases from J, with 12 bases in between. The CDR3 loop reads CASSYKLYSNEQFF. CDR3 coding DNA: TGTGCCAGCAGTTATAAGCTATACTCCAATGAGCAGTTCTTC.